One and the same sample provided the 14 T cell receptor beta chains below, sequenced in a study of shared clonotypes between healthy human individuals. Repertoires were generated with immunoSEQ multiplex PCR, while TCRdb's copy carries only in-frame clones and drops some. The repertoire holds more than 400,000 clones, with 90% to 96% as singletons. Sequenced sample: naive CD4+ T cells sorted from blood. Specified subset: CD45RA+ positively selected. These receptors were obtained from a woman aged 30 to 39 in good health.

The chain couples TRBV9 to TRBJ2-3, with 9 bases aligning to TRBD2. CDR3 size: 15 residues. CDR1 and CDR2 from the germline V gene are SGDLS and YYNGEE. The junction had 5 bases not matched to a gene; V was cut back by 2 bases and J by 4 bases. CDR3 amino acids: CASSVGSGSADTQYF. DNA for the CDR3: TGTGCCAGCAGCGTTGGTAGCGGGAGCGCAGATACGCAGTATTTT.

V usage is TRBV28 and J usage is TRBJ2-6; 7 bases fit TRBD2. The junction had 11 bases not matched to a gene; V was cut back by 6 bases and J by 0 bases. The CDR3 runs 18 residues. CDR1 is MDHEN and CDR2 is SYDVKM in the germline V gene. Here the CDR3 DNA reads TGTGCCAGCAGCGGCAGGGAGGGTGTTCTCTCTGGGGCCAACGTCCTGACTTTC. Translation gives CASSGREGVLSGANVLTF.

The rearrangement joins TRBV5-6 to TRBJ2-2; D is perhaps TRBD2 (5 bases). V lost 4 bases and J 3 bases, leaving 16 bases between the germline ends. The germline CDR1 and CDR2 sequences are SGHDT and YYEEEE. This CDR3 is 16 amino acids long. The CDR3 DNA is TGTGCCAGCAGCCCGACCCCGAGGGCGGACACCGGGGAGCTGTTTTTT. It yields the protein CASSPTPRADTGELFF.

The V gene is TRBV19, the J gene TRBJ2-7; D is ambiguous. The CDR3 has 15 amino acids. Trimming cost V 1 base and J 2 bases, with 12 bases left between them. CDR1 LNHDA and CDR2 SQIVND come from the germline V gene (reference sequence). Here the CDR3 reads CASSIARTAAYEQYF. DNA for the CDR3: TGTGCCAGTAGTATAGCTCGGACCGCCGCCTACGAGCAGTACTTC. The full variable domain, its missing parts supplied by reference TRBV19 and TRBJ2-7, is DGGITQSPKYLFRKEGQNVTLSCEQNLNHDAMYWYRQDPGQGLRLIYYSQIVNDFQKGDIAEGYSVSREKKESFPLTVTSAQKNPTAFYLCASSIARTAAYEQYFGPGTRLTVT.

The CDR3 region is CASSPRNRRHTEAFF. The CDR3 coding sequence is TGTGCCAGCAGCCCCCGGAATCGCCGGCACACTGAAGCTTTCTTT. V and J are TRBV14 and TRBJ1-1; D remains ambiguous. The length of the CDR3 is 15 residues. Looked up from germline, CDR1 is SGHDN and CDR2 is FVKESK. Between the trimmed V and J ends, which lost 4 bases and 3 bases, there was a span of 15 bases. The full variable domain, completed using reference TRBV14 and TRBJ1-1, is EAGVTQFPSHSVIEKGQTVTLRCDPISGHDNLYWYRRVMGKEIKFLLHFVKESKQDESGMPNNRFLAERTGGTYSTLKVQPAELEDSGVYFCASSPRNRRHTEAFFGQGTRLTVV.

CDR3 in DNA: TGCGCCAGCAGCTTTTCCCTAGCGGGTAACACCGGGGAGCTGTTTTTT. This codes for CASSFSLAGNTGELFF. The chain has TRBV5-1 and TRBJ2-2; TRBD2 agrees at 8 bases. The germline V gene has CDR1 SGHRS and CDR2 YFSETQ. The V gene end was trimmed by 2 bases and the J gene end by 2 bases; junction bases not matched to a gene: 5. This CDR3 contains 16 residues.

V and J are TRBV5-1 and TRBJ2-5; D possibly corresponds to TRBD2 (5 bases). The DNA end lines up better with TRBJ2-7; the J call may be wrong. Germline V gene sequence: CDR1 SGHRS, CDR2 YFSETQ. This CDR3 comprises 12 residues. The CDR3 region has the DNA TGCGCCAGCCTAGACTGGGCGGGCGAGCAGTACTTC. Translated: CASLDWAGEQYF.

This clone was recorded only once. The chain carries TRBV10-3 and TRBJ1-5, with a weak D call TRBD1 (6 bases). CDR1 ENHRY and CDR2 SYGVKD come from the germline V gene. CDR3 length: 17 residues. V lost 0 bases and J lost 5, with 17 bases in between. CDR3 sequence (DNA): TGTGCCATCAGTGAGTCGGTGGTACAGGGAGAGGATCAGCCCCAGCATTTT. It translates to CAISESVVQGEDQPQHF.

This chain uses TRBV19 with TRBJ1-1; D is undetermined. CDR3 size: 15 residues. Per germline, CDR1 LNHDA and CDR2 SQIVND (reference sequence). Deletions cut 5 bases from V and 0 bases from J, with 13 bases between. This chain's CDR3 is CASSSPPGMNTEAFF. The CDR3 nucleotides are TGTGCCAGTAGTTCTCCCCCCGGGATGAACACTGAAGCTTTCTTT. The whole variable domain, remainder taken from reference TRBV19 and TRBJ1-1, is DGGITQSPKYLFRKEGQNVTLSCEQNLNHDAMYWYRQDPGQGLRLIYYSQIVNDFQKGDIAEGYSVSREKKESFPLTVTSAQKNPTAFYLCASSSPPGMNTEAFFGQGTRLTVV.

The chain has TRBV4-2 and TRBJ2-7; TRBD1 aligns across 7 bases. Germline trimming cut 6 bases from V and 0 bases from J; bases unmatched to any gene: 8. The V gene's germline CDR1 is LGHNA and CDR2 YNFKEQ. The CDR3 contains 15 residues. DNA of the CDR3: TGTGCCAGCAGACCAGGGACAGCCGACTCCTACGAGCAGTACTTC. Translation gives CASRPGTADSYEQYF.

This rearrangement joins TRBV15 to TRBJ2-5, with 9 bases matching TRBD2. Germline lookup yields CDR1 LNHNV and CDR2 YYDKDF (reference sequence). Trimming removed 3 bases from V and 4 bases from J; junction bases left unmatched: 6. This CDR3 spans 15 amino acids. In DNA, the CDR3 is TGTGCCACCAGCAGGACTAGCGGAGGGGCAGAGACCCAGTACTTC. Its protein is CATSRTSGGAETQYF.

The DNA of the CDR3 is TGTGCCAGTAGTATTGGGCACGACCTCGGGTACAATGAGCAGTTCTTC. This encodes CASSIGHDLGYNEQFF. This rearrangement joins TRBV19 to TRBJ2-1; no definite D call. CDR3 length: 16 amino acids. Trimming pared 3 bases from V and 4 bases from J, leaving 16 bases between. Germline assignment: CDR1 LNHDA and CDR2 SQIVND (reference sequence).

The rearrangement uses TRBV7-6 and TRBJ1-3, with 12 positions matching TRBD1. The CDR3 totals 18 residues. V trimming: 4 bases; J trimming: 2 bases; junction bases outside the gene matches: 9. CDR1 is SGHVS and CDR2 is FNYEAQ in the germline V gene. The CDR3 region is CASSYSGQGAGTGNTIYF. The CDR3 region has the DNA TGTGCCAGCAGCTACTCGGGACAGGGGGCAGGGACTGGAAACACCATATATTTT.

This clone was counted a single time. In DNA, the CDR3 is TGTGCCAGCAGTTCCGGGGGAGCCCTCTACGAGCAGTACTTC. As protein: CASSSGGALYEQYF. The chain employs TRBV6-1 and TRBJ2-7; tentative D call: TRBD2 (6 bases). The germline V and J ends were trimmed by 5 bases and 3 bases, with 14 bases remaining between them. CDR1 is MNHNS, CDR2 SASEGT, per germline. The CDR3 runs to 14 residues.